These 16 T cell receptor beta chains were sequenced from one sample in a study of T cells in localized non-small cell lung cancer. Libraries were prepared by immunoSEQ multiplex PCR; TCRdb keeps only in-frame clonotypes and omits some of them. The table has 45,000 to 55,000 clones, 60% to 85% seen once. Specimen: peripheral blood, collected before any cancer treatment. These receptors all come from a man aged 40 to 75 with stage I squamous cell lung carcinoma.

V gene TRBV29-1 combines with J gene TRBJ2-2; unclear D gene. V gave up 4 bases and J gave up 2 bases, with 8 bases separating them. Germline V gene data show CDR1 as SQVTM and CDR2 as ANQGSEA. This CDR3 has 13 residues. The CDR3 DNA reads as TGCAGCGTTGCGAACAGTAACACCGGGGAGCTGTTTTTT. Translating it yields CSVANSNTGELFF.

The chain joins TRBV7-3 to TRBJ1-3; a weak D match, TRBD1 (6 bases). The V end lost 5 bases, the J end lost 0 bases, and 14 bases lay between the germline ends. Germline V gives CDR1 SGHTA, CDR2 FQGTGA. This CDR3 has 16 amino acids. In DNA form, the CDR3 reads TGTGCCAGCAGCCAACAGGGACCCTACTCTGGAAACACCATATATTTT. Its protein product is CASSQQGPYSGNTIYF.

The V gene is TRBV7-9, the J gene TRBJ2-6; 7 bases are shared with TRBD1. Germline CDR1 SEHNR, CDR2 FQNEAQ (reference sequence). CDR3 length: 17 amino acids. J was trimmed by 0 bases and V by 6 bases; bases with no gene match: 8. The CDR3 protein is CASSPGQTFSGANVLTF. CDR3 in DNA: TGTGCCAGCAGTCCGGGACAGACTTTCTCTGGGGCCAACGTCCTGACTTTC.

The chain couples TRBV7-6 to TRBJ1-4, with no clear D. Germline V gives CDR1 SGHVS, CDR2 FNYEAQ. V was shortened by 5 bases and J by 1 base, with 8 bases between the two germline ends. The length of the CDR3 is 14 residues. The CDR3, as DNA: TGTGCCAGCAGCCCCGGATTAACTAATGAAAAACTGTTTTTT. This gives the protein CASSPGLTNEKLFF. The full variable domain, its missing parts supplied by reference TRBV7-6 and TRBJ1-4, is GAGVSQSPRYKVTKRGQDVALRCDPISGHVSLYWYRQALGQGPEFLTYFNYEAQQDKSGLPNDRFSAERPEGSISTLTIQRTEQRDSAMYRCASSPGLTNEKLFFGSGTQLSVL.

J is TRBJ2-3 and V is TRBV19; no clear D gene. CDR1 is LNHDA, CDR2 SQIVND, per germline (reference sequence). The CDR3 is made up of 14 amino acids. Trimming cost V 0 bases and J 0 bases, with 4 bases left between them. CDR3 protein: CASSIELSTDTQYF. DNA of the CDR3: TGTGCCAGTAGTATAGAGCTTAGCACAGATACGCAGTATTTT.

The sample holds a few counts of this clone. The chain carries TRBV9 and TRBJ1-2, with 9 positions matching TRBD1. The germline V gene encodes CDR1 SGDLS and CDR2 YYNGEE. Trimming cost V 0 bases and J 6 bases; bases outside gene matches: 15. The CDR3 runs 18 residues. CDR3 sequence reads: CASSVALSGTGYGNGYTF. CDR3 DNA: TGTGCCAGCAGCGTAGCCCTCTCTGGGACAGGGTATGGTAATGGCTACACCTTC. The full variable domain, rest sourced from reference TRBV9 and TRBJ1-2, is DSGVTQTPKHLITATGQRVTLRCSPRSGDLSVYWYQQSLDQGLQFLIQYYNGEERAKGNILERFSAQQFPDLHSELNLSSLELGDSALYFCASSVALSGTGYGNGYTFGSGTRLTVV.

The V gene is TRBV18, the J gene TRBJ1-5; TRBD1 aligns across 7 bases. The germline CDR1 and CDR2 sequences are KGHSH and LQKENI. The CDR3 sequence is 14 residues long. With V trimmed by 3 bases and J by 6 bases, 5 bases remained unmatched. The CDR3 DNA is TGTGCCAGCTCACCGGGACAGACGGTTCAGCCCCAGCATTTT. Translation: CASSPGQTVQPQHF.

The chain joins TRBV6-5 to TRBJ2-3; TRBD2 matches 8 bases. With V trimmed by 10 bases and J by 4 bases, 13 bases remained unmatched. The CDR3 runs 15 residues. Germline CDR1 and CDR2: MNHEY and SVGAGI. CDR3 loop: CATVPPAGGADTQYF. In nucleotides, the CDR3 is TGTGCCACCGTTCCTCCGGCGGGGGGAGCAGATACGCAGTATTTT.

A single count supports this clone. The chain joins TRBV6-6 to TRBJ1-5, with D perhaps TRBD1 (6 bases). From germline, CDR1 is MNHNY and CDR2 SVGAGI (reference sequence). V lost 8 bases, J lost 0 bases, and 11 bases lay in between. This CDR3 spans 14 amino acids. CDR3 nucleotide sequence: TGTGCCAGCTTAAAGGGGGATAGCAATCAGCCCCAGCATTTT. It codes for CASLKGDSNQPQHF.

This clone came up once. This chain joins TRBV11-2 and TRBJ2-7; the D gene could be TRBD1 or TRBD2 (5 bases each). Germline V gene data show CDR1 as SGHAT and CDR2 as FQNNGV. Trimming cost V 4 bases and J 0 bases, with 10 bases left between them. The CDR3 loop spans 14 amino acids. CDR3 residues: CASSWTGTSYEQYF. In nucleotides, the CDR3 is TGTGCCAGCAGCTGGACCGGGACCTCCTACGAGCAGTACTTC.

The chain uses TRBV4-1 and TRBJ2-1; 16 bases agree with TRBD2. The CDR3 sequence is 17 residues long. V shed 4 bases and J 9 bases; nucleotides not matched to a gene: 9. Germline loops: CDR1 MGHRA, CDR2 YSYEKL. Here the CDR3 reads CASSPGAGTSGGGEQFF. The DNA of the CDR3 is TGCGCCAGCAGCCCCGGGGCCGGGACTAGCGGGGGGGGTGAGCAGTTCTTC.

There are a few counts of this clone. The chain is built from TRBV15 and TRBJ2-7, with TRBD2 as a possible D gene (5 bases). This CDR3 comprises 14 residues. The germline V gene encodes CDR1 LNHNV and CDR2 YYDKDF (reference sequence). Trimming left V 9 bases short and J 0 bases short, with 15 bases between. DNA for the CDR3: TGTGCCACGAAGAGGAGTCGGGACTCCTACGAGCAGTACTTC. This translates into CATKRSRDSYEQYF.

The chain employs TRBV9 and TRBJ2-6, with D uncertain. The ends were cut back, 1 base at V and 3 bases at J, with 8 bases in the middle. This CDR3 is 15 amino acids long. Germline CDR1 is SGDLS and CDR2 is YYNGEE. DNA of the CDR3: TGTGCCAGCAGCGTATTGTTTGGTGGGGCCAACGTCCTGACTTTC. Protein sequence: CASSVLFGGANVLTF. The full variable domain, its missing parts supplied by reference TRBV9 and TRBJ2-6, is DSGVTQTPKHLITATGQRVTLRCSPRSGDLSVYWYQQSLDQGLQFLIQYYNGEERAKGNILERFSAQQFPDLHSELNLSSLELGDSALYFCASSVLFGGANVLTFGAGSRLTVL.

The rearrangement uses TRBV5-6 and TRBJ1-4; no firm D call. CDR1 and CDR2 (germline): SGHDT, YYEEEE. Trimming left V 2 bases short and J 4 bases short, with 12 bases between. The length of the CDR3 is 15 residues. The DNA of the CDR3 is TGTGCCAGCAGCTTCAAGGACGGACTTAATGAAAAACTGTTTTTT. It specifies CASSFKDGLNEKLFF.

The chain joins TRBV5-1 to TRBJ2-1; TRBD1 matches 8 bases. The germline V gene encodes CDR1 SGHRS and CDR2 YFSETQ. V was clipped by 0 bases and J by 7 bases; unmatched bases: 3. This CDR3 region has 14 residues. The CDR3 here is CASSLETGANEQFF. The CDR3 region has the DNA TGCGCCAGCAGCTTGGAGACAGGGGCTAATGAGCAGTTCTTC.

J is TRBJ1-2 and V is TRBV9; D call uncertain. CDR3 length: 13 amino acids. Between the trimmed V and J ends, which lost 0 bases and 4 bases, there was a span of 7 bases. Germline CDR1 is SGDLS and CDR2 is YYNGEE. CDR3 nucleotide sequence: TGTGCCAGCAGCGTAGAGCCCATCTATGGCTACACCTTC. Translated, it gives CASSVEPIYGYTF.